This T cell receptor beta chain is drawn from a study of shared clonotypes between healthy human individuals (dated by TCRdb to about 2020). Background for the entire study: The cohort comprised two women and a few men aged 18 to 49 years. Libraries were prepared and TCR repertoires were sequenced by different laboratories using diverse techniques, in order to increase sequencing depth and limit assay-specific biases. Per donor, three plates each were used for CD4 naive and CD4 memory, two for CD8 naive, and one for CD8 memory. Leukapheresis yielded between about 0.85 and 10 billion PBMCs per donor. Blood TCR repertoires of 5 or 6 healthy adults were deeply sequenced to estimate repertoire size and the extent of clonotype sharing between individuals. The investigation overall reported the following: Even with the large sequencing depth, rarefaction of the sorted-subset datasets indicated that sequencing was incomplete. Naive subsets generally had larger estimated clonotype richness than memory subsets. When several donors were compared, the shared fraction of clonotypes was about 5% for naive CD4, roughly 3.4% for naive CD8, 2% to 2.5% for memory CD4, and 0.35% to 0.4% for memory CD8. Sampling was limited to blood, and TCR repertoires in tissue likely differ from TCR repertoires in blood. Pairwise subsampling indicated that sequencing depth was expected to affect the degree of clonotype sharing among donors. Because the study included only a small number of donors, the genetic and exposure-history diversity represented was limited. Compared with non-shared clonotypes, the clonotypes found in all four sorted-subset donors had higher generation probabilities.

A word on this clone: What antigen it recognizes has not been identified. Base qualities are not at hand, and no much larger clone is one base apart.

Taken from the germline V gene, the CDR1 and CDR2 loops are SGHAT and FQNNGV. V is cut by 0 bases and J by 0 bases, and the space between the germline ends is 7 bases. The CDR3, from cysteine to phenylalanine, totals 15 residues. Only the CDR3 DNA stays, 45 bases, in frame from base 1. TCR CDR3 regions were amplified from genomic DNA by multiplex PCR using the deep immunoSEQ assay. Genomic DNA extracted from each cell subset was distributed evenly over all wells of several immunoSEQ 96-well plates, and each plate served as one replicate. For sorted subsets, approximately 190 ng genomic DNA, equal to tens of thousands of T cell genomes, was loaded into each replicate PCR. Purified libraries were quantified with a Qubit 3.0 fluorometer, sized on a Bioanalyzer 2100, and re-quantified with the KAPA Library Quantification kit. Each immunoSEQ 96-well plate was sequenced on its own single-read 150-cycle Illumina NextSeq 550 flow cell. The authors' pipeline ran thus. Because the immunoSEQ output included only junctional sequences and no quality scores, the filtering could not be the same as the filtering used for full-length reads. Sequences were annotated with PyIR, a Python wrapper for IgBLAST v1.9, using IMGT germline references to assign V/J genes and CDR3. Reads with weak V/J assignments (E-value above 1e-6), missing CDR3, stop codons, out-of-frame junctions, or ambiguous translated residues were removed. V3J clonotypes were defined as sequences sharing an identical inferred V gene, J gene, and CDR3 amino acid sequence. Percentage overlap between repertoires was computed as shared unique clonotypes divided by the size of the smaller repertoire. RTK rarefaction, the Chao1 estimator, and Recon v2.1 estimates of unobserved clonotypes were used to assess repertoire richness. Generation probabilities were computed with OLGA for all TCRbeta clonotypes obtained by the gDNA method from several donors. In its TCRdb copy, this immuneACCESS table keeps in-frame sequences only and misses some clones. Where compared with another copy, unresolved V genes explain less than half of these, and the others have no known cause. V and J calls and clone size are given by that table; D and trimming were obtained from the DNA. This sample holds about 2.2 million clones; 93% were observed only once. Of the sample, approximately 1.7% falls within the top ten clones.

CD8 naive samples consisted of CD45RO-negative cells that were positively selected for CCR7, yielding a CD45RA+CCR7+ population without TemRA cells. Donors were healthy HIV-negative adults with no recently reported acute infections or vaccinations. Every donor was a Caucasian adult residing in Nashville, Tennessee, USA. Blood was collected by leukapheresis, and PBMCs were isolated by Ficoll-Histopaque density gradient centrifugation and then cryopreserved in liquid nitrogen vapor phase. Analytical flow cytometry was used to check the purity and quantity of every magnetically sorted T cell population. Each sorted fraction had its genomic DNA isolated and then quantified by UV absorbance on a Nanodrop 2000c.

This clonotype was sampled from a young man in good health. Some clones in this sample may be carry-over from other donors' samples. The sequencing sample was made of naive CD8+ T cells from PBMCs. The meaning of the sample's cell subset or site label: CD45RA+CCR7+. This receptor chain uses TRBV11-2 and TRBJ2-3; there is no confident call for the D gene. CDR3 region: CASSLDRYSTDTQYF. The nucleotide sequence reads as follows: TGTGCCAGCAGCTTAGATAGGTATAGCACAGATACGCAGTATTTT.